A selection of T cell receptor beta chains follows, all from one sample in a study of blood T cell repertoires in COVID-19. Data came from immunoSEQ multiplex PCR; TCRdb stores just in-frame clones and leaves some out. The sample lists over 150,000 clones, 65% to 90% occurring once. The sequenced sample was peripheral blood. Receptors originate from a woman in her sixties or seventies with COVID-19, enrolled during active disease. Both conserved end residues are part of each CDR3. Fields, in order: V gene, D gene, clone size, J gene, CDR3 protein, CDR3 DNA. The D gene is left open where the match is weak. Where a row states a size, it is once, few, many or the class of an expanded clone; other rows omit it.

TRBV7-3,-,-,TRBJ2-1,CASSFSFSYNEQFF,TGTGCCAGCAGCTTCTCCTTCTCCTACAATGAGCAGTTCTTC
TRBV3-1/TRBV3-2,-,-,TRBJ1-2,CASSQSGGDYGYTF,TGTGCCAGCAGCCAATCGGGGGGAGACTATGGCTACACCTTC
TRBV15,TRBD2,-,TRBJ2-3,CATSRDRRAGARTDTQYF,TGTGCCACCAGCAGAGATAGGAGAGCGGGGGCCCGCACAGATACGCAGTATTTT
TRBV11-2,-,-,TRBJ2-7,CASTKGEEQYF,TGTGCCAGCACCAAAGGGGAAGAGCAGTACTTC
TRBV15,-,-,TRBJ1-1,CATSSPNGGGNTEAFF,TGTGCCACCAGCTCGCCTAACGGCGGGGGTAACACTGAAGCTTTCTTT
TRBV4-2,-,-,TRBJ1-1,CASGPRGNTEAFF,TGTGCCAGCGGCCCCAGGGGGAACACTGAAGCTTTCTTT
TRBV4-1,TRBD1,-,TRBJ1-5,CASSQGQGEQPQHF,TGCGCCAGCAGCCAGGGACAGGGGGAACAGCCCCAGCATTTT
TRBV27,-,-,TRBJ1-6,CASSLTGGGATNSPLHF,TGTGCCAGCAGTCTAACCGGTGGGGGGGCGACCAATTCACCCCTCCACTTT
TRBV5-6,-,-,TRBJ2-2,CASSSIQGWVTGELFF,TGTGCCAGCAGCTCAATACAGGGATGGGTAACCGGGGAGCTGTTTTTT
TRBV5-1,TRBD2,-,TRBJ2-1,CASRRTSGGSYNEQFF,TGCGCCAGCAGACGGACTAGCGGGGGGTCCTACAATGAGCAGTTCTTC
TRBV5-1,TRBD2,-,TRBJ2-5,CASSLGPSGGQETQYF,TGCGCCAGCAGCTTGGGACCTAGCGGGGGCCAAGAGACCCAGTACTTC
TRBV19,-,-,TRBJ1-4,CASSPFGGGNEKLFF,TGTGCCAGTAGCCCCTTCGGAGGAGGCAATGAAAAACTGTTTTTT
TRBV18,-,-,TRBJ1-1,CASSPRVEGSTEAFF,TGTGCCAGCTCACCACGGGTGGAGGGGTCTACTGAAGCTTTCTTT
TRBV11-2,-,-,TRBJ2-3,CASSSQLGSTDTQYF,TGTGCCAGCAGCTCCCAACTAGGTTCCACAGATACGCAGTATTTT
TRBV27,TRBD2,-,TRBJ2-2,CASSFRLLAGAGELFF,TGTGCCAGCAGTTTTAGGTTGCTAGCGGGAGCCGGGGAGCTGTTTTTT
TRBV7-9,-,-,TRBJ1-2,CASSLDIIEGYTF,TGTGCCAGCAGCTTAGATATTATAGAAGGCTACACCTTC
TRBV6-5,-,once,TRBJ2-3,CASSLRQFTDTQYF,TGTGCCAGCAGCTTACGACAGTTCACAGATACGCAGTATTTT
TRBV4-2,-,-,TRBJ1-2,CASSQDLSRVYGYTF,TGTGCCAGCAGCCAAGATCTCTCGAGGGTCTATGGCTACACCTTC